This TCR beta chain was identified during a study of cytomegalovirus exposure and HLA in healthy donors (dated by TCRdb to about 2017). With regard to the full study: An earlier analysis of a few hundred of the donors reported over 250 Gb of sequence data and 100 million to 120 million unique TCR beta sequences obtained from around 170 million T cells. Rather than drawing on any new phenotypic data, the later analysis identified candidate immune exposures from TCR beta sequences and the way those sequences occurred across donors. The study profiled the T cell repertoires of 666 subjects by immunosequencing and related them to cytomegalovirus serostatus. An earlier analysis of a few hundred of the donors applied high-throughput TCR beta sequencing to assess whether each TCR beta V gene segment acted as functional or pseudogenic. Among 300 to 500 genotyped donors of the cohort, an average of around 240,000 unique TCR beta nucleotide sequences was sequenced per donor, of which 15% to 20% were non-productive. HLA typing included class I and class II loci at four-digit resolution. A later genetic analysis used genome-wide SNP genotypes for about three fifths of the 666 donors, treating that subset as a discovery cohort. About five DR-DQ haplotypes were handled as single units for association and clustering because linkage in the cohort was strong. The study aimed to test whether cataloging public T cell receptors could reveal signatures of past pathogen exposure. Donor age, sex, ethnicity and CMV serostatus were compiled together with the repertoire data. Typing coverage varied by locus: about 620-630 donors for A, B, C, DRB1 and DQB1; approximately 500 for DQA1; approximately 570 for DPA1; under 490 for DPB1. A later analysis re-examined previously published TCR beta repertoires from roughly 650 donors and added high-resolution HLA genotyping to investigate patterns of TCR occurrence. In addition to the first cohort of 666 subjects, a separate validation cohort of approximately 130 different subjects was used. Among the roughly 370 genotyped donors, roughly 80% belonged to the genetic ancestry cluster associated with self-reported Caucasian donors. An early release covering about 600 HLA-typed donors comprised about 310 gigabases of sequencing data and 85 million to 100 million unique TCR sequences. To predict cytomegalovirus infection status, the study brought together high-throughput TCR immunosequencing, statistical association of individual TCRs with disease status, and machine learning. All discovery cohort repertoires had been generated on a single sequencing platform. What the authors observed across the whole study: Most CMV-associated TCR beta chains appeared to be HLA-restricted in a later analysis, and the HLA associations seemed to be driven largely by CMV exposure. A few of the identified cytomegalovirus-associated TCR beta chains were confirmed in vitro to be specific for cytomegalovirus antigens. The only immune exposure information available for the cohort was CMV serostatus. A cluster of highly shared sequence variants was judged likely to represent a technical artifact of the sequencing pipeline. This cohort had only TCR beta chains sequenced, and the lack of alpha or paired-chain data limited which features could be detected. Linkage disequilibrium might explain the correlated functional status among segregating V segments, but an unknown experimental factor could not be excluded. According to a later analysis, TCR association rates differed among HLA loci, with DRB1 alleles showing the most associated TCRs and HLA-C alleles showing the fewest. When HLA alleles, especially DR and DQ, strongly co-occurred, TCR associations were difficult to assign to individual alleles. Because HLA typing was unavailable for some donors at each locus, only the typed subset was used in association tests. In a later genetic analysis, a missense DCLRE1C variant was associated with V-gene and J-gene trimming of TCR beta chains, and the association was replicated in an independent cohort. According to a later genetic analysis, donors in an Asian-associated ancestry cluster had fewer N-insertions in productive TCRs than the approximately 710-donor mean. According to the authors, the approach could potentially be generalized to other disease states and immunological phenotypes. The earlier analysis of 450 to 700 of the donors excluded over 15 rarely observed V segments, including chromosome 9 orphons, because counts were too low. Compared with equally common non-associated chains, HLA-associated TCR beta chains in a later analysis were more clonally expanded and had lower generation probabilities. Most TCR sequences were observed very rarely across donors, whereas some public TCRs were present in many individuals. An earlier analysis of approximately 530 of the donors showed that most TCR beta V segments appeared in productive rearrangements either about 87% or about 30% of the time, which broadly matched IMGT annotations. A further reported finding was that TCR beta sequences accurately predicted the HLA-A and HLA-B alleles for most subjects in the first cohort. A total of roughly 160 TCR beta chains were listed by the study as associated with cytomegalovirus. Several of the top co-occurrence clusters appeared to be linked to parvovirus B19, influenza, CMV and Epstein-Barr virus, according to a later analysis. Because the 87-base-pair reads could not distinguish some IMGT-functional V segments, including TRBV6-2 and TRBV6-3, those segments were excluded. A later analysis associated 16,951 TCR beta sequences with specific HLA alleles at a false discovery rate of 0.05. Cytomegalovirus status was reported to be diagnosed by the classifier with high specificity and sensitivity in both the original and validation cohorts. The presence/absence analyses assumed that sequencing depth was roughly uniform across donors, and that assumption may not be true.

The library was produced with the immunoSEQ multiplex PCR assay. A mixture of 60 forward primers for TCR Vbeta segments and 13 reverse primers for TCR Jbeta segments was used in the multiplex PCR. The CDR3 region of rearranged TCR beta genes was amplified from genomic DNA by a multiplex PCR assay. Amplified TCR beta libraries were sequenced as 87-base-pair reads on the Illumina HiSeq System. Turning to the authors' computational methods: Across the 670 or so repertoires, a later analysis counted 60 million to 90 million unique TCR beta chains, around 11 million of which were shared by at least two donors. Raw reads were error-corrected and collapsed into unique sequences by a nearest-neighbor algorithm in which closely related sequences were merged to remove PCR and sequencing errors. Alignment of CDR3 sequences to IMGT reference sequences was used to assign V, D and J gene segments. Each retained sequence needed at least a six-nucleotide match to both a V gene segment and a J gene segment. A rearrangement was called productive if the CDR3 had no stop codons and remained in frame with V and J, and every other rearrangement was called non-productive. Following IMGT convention, CDR3 was defined as the stretch from the second conserved V-encoded cysteine to the conserved J-encoded phenylalanine. The earlier analysis of about 610 of the donors excluded any sequence lacking an unambiguous match to a single V gene segment. An earlier analysis of almost 600 of the donors classified V segments as functional when productive rearrangements were above 56.7% and as segregating when the standard deviation between donors was above 5%. To diagnose cytomegalovirus status from the catalog of TCR beta chain sequences, a statistical classification framework was built. V and J gene assignment, in a later analysis, came from comparing TCR nucleotide sequences with IMGT/GENE-DB human TR gene sequences. In a later analysis, CDR3 sequences and most-parsimonious VDJ recombination scenarios were assigned using the TCRdist pipeline. In a later analysis, every TCR beta chain was defined by the combination of its CDR3 amino acid sequence and its V-gene family, and reads without a unique V-gene family were dropped. In a later analysis, 550 to 650 highly shared, low-generation-probability nucleotide sequences were removed to address suspected cross-contamination and a sequencing artifact. For each public chain, a later analysis derived a clonal expansion index from normalized ranks of inferred template counts within each repertoire. Generation probabilities in a later analysis came from a VDJ recombination model fitted to out-of-frame rearrangements, and those results were checked against IGoR. Hypergeometric tests were used in a later analysis to score TCR-TCR, TCR-HLA and TCR-CMV co-occurrence, with a repertoire-size bias correction applied to the TCR pairs. A later analysis estimated false discovery rates by permuting HLA or CMV assignments 20 times. A later analysis grouped co-occurring TCRs with DBSCAN, adding TCRdist sequence similarity when clustering within HLA-allele-positive subsets. For co-occurrence clustering, repertoires with fewer than 30,000 or more than 120,000 public chains were excluded, along with roughly 5 repertoires with anomalous nucleotide sharing. What TCRdb holds here is the immuneACCESS table cut down to in-frame rearrangements. Part of the clones is not present; checked against another copy, under half of the missing clones reflect an unresolved V gene, and the others are unexplained. V, J and clone size are those of that table, while D and trimming were read from the DNA. The sample profile shows some 150,000 clones; 76% of them were found once. Of the sample, under 2% is held by the ten largest clones.

As regards this clone: Its antigen is unknown. Mismatch with germline at one junction end may stem from a read error. The sample contains more than one DNA sequence encoding this CDR3.

The CDR3 runs 16 residues from the cysteine to the phenylalanine. Only the CDR3 portion is preserved as DNA: 48 bases, with reading frame beginning at the first base. Looking up the germline V gene (reference sequence) yields CDR1 SGHKS and CDR2 YYEKEE. The cohort consisted of hundreds of healthy bone marrow donors. Cohort members were all nominally healthy when sampled, although unrecorded immune exposures were likely present. The donor was CMV seropositive and was included in the group of about 290 seropositive cohort members. A peripheral blood sample was provided by each donor, and peripheral blood mononuclear cells were used for TCR beta sequencing. The Qiagen DNeasy Blood Extraction Kit was used to extract genomic DNA from the blood cell samples.

The rearrangement joined TRBV5-5 to TRBJ2-2; the junction holds 7 bases that match TRBD2. The specimen was PBMCs. This TCR derives from a female donor in good health and CMV-seropositive. Here the CDR3 is given as CASSSGGRENTGELFF. The DNA sequence reads TGTGCCAGCAGCTCGGGGGGAAGGGAGAACACCGGAGAGCTGTTTTTT.